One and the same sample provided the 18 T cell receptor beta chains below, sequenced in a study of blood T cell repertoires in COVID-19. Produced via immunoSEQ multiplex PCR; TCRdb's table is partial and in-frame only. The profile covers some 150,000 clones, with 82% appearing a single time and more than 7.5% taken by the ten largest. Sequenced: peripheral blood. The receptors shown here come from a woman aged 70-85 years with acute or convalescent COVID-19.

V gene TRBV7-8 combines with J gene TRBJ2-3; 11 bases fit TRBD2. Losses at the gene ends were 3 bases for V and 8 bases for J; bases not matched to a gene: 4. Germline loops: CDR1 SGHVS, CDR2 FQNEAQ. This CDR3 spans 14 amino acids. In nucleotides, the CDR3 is TGTGCCAGCAGCTTTGTAGCGGGAGGGGGTACGCAGTATTTT. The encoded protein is CASSFVAGGGTQYF.

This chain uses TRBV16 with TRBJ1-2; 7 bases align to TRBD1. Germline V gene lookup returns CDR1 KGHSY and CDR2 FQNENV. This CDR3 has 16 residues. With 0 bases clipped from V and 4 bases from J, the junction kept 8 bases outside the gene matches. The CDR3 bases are TGTGCCAGCAGCCAATCCTCCGGGACAGACGTCTATGGCTACACCTTC. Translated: CASSQSSGTDVYGYTF. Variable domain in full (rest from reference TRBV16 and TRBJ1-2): GEEVAQTPKHLVRGEGQKAKLYCAPIKGHSYVFWYQQVLKNEFKFLISFQNENVFDETGMPKERFSAKCLPNSPCSLEIQATKLEDSAVYFCASSQSSGTDVYGYTFGSGTRLTVV.

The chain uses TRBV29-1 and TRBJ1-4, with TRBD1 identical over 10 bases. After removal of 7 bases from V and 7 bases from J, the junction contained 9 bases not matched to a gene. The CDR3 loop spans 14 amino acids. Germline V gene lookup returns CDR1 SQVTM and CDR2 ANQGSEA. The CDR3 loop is CSARGQGESEKLFF. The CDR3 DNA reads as TGCAGCGCTCGTGGACAGGGGGAGAGTGAAAAACTGTTTTTT.

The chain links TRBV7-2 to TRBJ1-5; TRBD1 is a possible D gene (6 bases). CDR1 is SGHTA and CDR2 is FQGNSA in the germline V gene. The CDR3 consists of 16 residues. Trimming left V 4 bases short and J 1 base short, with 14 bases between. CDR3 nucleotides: TGTGCCAGCAGCTCTCAACCGGGACAAAGCAATCAGCCCCAGCATTTT. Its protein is CASSSQPGQSNQPQHF. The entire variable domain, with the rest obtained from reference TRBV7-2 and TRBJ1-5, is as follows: GAGVSQSPSNKVTEKGKDVELRCDPISGHTALYWYRQSLGQGLEFLIYFQGNSAPDKSGLPSDRFSAERTGGSVSTLTIQRTQQEDSAVYLCASSSQPGQSNQPQHFGDGTRLSIL.

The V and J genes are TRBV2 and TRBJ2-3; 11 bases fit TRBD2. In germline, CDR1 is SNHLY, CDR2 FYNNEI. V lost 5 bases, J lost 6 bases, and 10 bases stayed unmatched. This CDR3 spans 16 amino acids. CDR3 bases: TGTGCCAGCAGTACCGGGACTAGCGGACAAAGGGATACGCAGTATTTT. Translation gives CASSTGTSGQRDTQYF.

CDR3 bases: TGTGCCAGCAGCTTGGGGGGGCTGGTGGGTGAAGCTTTCTTT. This codes for CASSLGGLVGEAFF. V usage is TRBV7-2 and J usage is TRBJ1-1, with TRBD1 as a possible D gene (6 bases). CDR1 and CDR2 (germline): SGHTA, FQGNSA. The germline V and J ends were trimmed by 3 bases and 7 bases, with 15 bases remaining between them. The length of the CDR3 is 14 residues.

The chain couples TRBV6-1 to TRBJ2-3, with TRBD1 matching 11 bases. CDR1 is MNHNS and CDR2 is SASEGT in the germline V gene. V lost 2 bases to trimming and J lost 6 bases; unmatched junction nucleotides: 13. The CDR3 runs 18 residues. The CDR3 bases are TGTGCCAGCAGTGAAAGACTTTCTAGGGGGACAGGGGGGGATACGCAGTATTTT. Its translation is CASSERLSRGTGGDTQYF.

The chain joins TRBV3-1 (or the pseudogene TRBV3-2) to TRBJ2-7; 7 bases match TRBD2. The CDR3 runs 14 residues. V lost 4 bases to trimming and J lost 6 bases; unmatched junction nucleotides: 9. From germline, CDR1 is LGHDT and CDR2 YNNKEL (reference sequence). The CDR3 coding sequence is TGTGCCAGCAGCCGAGCTAGCGGATTACTCGAGCAGTACTTC. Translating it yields CASSRASGLLEQYF.

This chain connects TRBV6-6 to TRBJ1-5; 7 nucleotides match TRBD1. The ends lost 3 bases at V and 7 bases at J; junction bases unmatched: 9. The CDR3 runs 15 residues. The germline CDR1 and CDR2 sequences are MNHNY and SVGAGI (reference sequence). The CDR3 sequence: CASSYGARGEQPQHF. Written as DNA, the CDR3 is TGTGCCAGCAGTTATGGGGCCAGGGGGGAGCAGCCCCAGCATTTT.

The CDR3 DNA follows: TGTGCGGGTAGCGGGGGCTCGAACACAGATACGCAGTATTTT. This sequence encodes CAGSGGSNTDTQYF. The rearrangement links TRBV19 to TRBJ2-3; 9 nucleotides line up with TRBD2. This CDR3 has 14 amino acids. CDR1 and CDR2 (germline): LNHDA, SQIVND (reference sequence).

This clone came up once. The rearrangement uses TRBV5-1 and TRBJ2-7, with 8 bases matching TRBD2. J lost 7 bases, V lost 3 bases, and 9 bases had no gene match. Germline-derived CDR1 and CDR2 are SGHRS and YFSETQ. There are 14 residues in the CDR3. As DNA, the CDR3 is TGCGCCAGCAGCTCGGGACTAGTCCACGGGGAGCAGTACTTC. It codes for CASSSGLVHGEQYF. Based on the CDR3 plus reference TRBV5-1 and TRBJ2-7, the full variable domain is KAGVTQTPRYLIKTRGQQVTLSCSPISGHRSVSWYQQTPGQGLQFLFEYFSETQRNKGNFPGRFSGRQFSNSRSEMNVSTLELGDSALYLCASSSGLVHGEQYFGPGTRLTVT.

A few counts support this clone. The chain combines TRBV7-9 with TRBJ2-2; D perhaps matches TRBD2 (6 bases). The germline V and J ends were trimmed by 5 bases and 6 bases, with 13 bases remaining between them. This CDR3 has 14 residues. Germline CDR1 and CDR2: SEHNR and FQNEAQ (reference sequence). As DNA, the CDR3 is TGTGCCAGCAGCCTCTTCACGGGGGCCGGGGAGCTGTTTTTT. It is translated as CASSLFTGAGELFF.

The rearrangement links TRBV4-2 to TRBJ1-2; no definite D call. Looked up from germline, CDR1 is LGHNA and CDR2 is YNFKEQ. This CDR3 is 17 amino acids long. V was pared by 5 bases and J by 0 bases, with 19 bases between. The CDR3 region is CASSASWVLGTNYGYTF. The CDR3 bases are TGTGCCAGCAGCGCCAGTTGGGTACTAGGGACTAACTATGGCTACACCTTC.

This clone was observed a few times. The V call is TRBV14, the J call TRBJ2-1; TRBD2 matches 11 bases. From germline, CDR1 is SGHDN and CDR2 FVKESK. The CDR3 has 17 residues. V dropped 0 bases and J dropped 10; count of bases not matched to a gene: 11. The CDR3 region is CASSQDSGLAGGEEQFF. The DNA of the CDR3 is TGTGCCAGCAGCCAAGATTCCGGTCTAGCGGGAGGAGAAGAGCAGTTCTTC.

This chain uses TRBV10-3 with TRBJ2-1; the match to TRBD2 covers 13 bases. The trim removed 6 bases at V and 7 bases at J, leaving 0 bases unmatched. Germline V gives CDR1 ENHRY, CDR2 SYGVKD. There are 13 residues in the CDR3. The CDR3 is CAIRGLAGNEQFF. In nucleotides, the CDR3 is TGTGCCATCAGGGGACTAGCGGGGAATGAGCAGTTCTTC.

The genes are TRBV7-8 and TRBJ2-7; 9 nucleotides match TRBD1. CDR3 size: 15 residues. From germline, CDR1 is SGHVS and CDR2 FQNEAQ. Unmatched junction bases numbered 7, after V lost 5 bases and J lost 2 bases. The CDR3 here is CASSPGDRVTYEQYF. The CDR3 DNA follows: TGTGCCAGCAGCCCAGGGGACAGGGTAACCTACGAGCAGTACTTC.

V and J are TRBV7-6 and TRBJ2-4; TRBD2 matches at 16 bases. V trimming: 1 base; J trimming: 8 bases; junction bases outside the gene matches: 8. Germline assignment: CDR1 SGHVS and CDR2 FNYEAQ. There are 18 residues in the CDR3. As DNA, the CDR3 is TGTGCCAGCAGCTTAGGAACCGGGACTAGCGGGGGGGCGGACATTCAGTACTTC. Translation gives CASSLGTGTSGGADIQYF.

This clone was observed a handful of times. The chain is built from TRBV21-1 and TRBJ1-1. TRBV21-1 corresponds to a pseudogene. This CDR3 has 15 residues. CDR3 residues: CASSRSGVDLTEAFF. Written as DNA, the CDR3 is TGTGCCAGCAGCAGATCGGGGGTCGACCTCACTGAAGCTTTCTTT.